This is a list of T cell receptor beta chains from one sample in a study of blood T cell repertoires in COVID-19. Assay used: immunoSEQ multiplex PCR; TCRdb lists only in-frame clones, some missing. Found here are about 80,000 clones, roughly four fifths of them singletons; the top ten hold around a fifth. Sequenced input: peripheral blood. The receptors were gathered from a human donor in a cohort sampled during active COVID-19. Each CDR3 is given with its conserved first and last residue. D genes are given only for firm matches. Rows give clone size only sometimes, using once, few, many, or a class for an expanded clone.

CDR3 DNA	CDR3 protein	V gene	J gene	clone size	CDR3 length	D gene
TGCGCCAGCAGCCCGGGACAGGGCCGGGCGGAGACCCAGTACTTC	CASSPGQGRAETQYF	TRBV4-1	TRBJ2-5	-	15	TRBD1
TGTGCCAGCAGCCATTTAGCGGGGGGGCGTGGAGATACGCAGTATTTT	CASSHLAGGRGDTQYF	TRBV27	TRBJ2-3	once	16	TRBD2
TGTGCCAGCTCCGCGGGACAGGGGGCCTACGAGCAGTACTTC	CASSAGQGAYEQYF	TRBV18	TRBJ2-7	few	14	TRBD1
TGTGCCAGCAGTCCGTCACAATTCGAAGGACAGTCTGCAGGCTACACCTTC	CASSPSQFEGQSAGYTF	TRBV27	TRBJ1-2	-	17	-
TGCAGCGTTGAATCGAGTGCGGGGCGCCCAGATACGCAGTATTTT	CSVESSAGRPDTQYF	TRBV29-1	TRBJ2-3	-	15	-
TGTGCCAGCAGCGGGAGCTTTAGCGGGGGGTACCAAGAGACCCAGTACTTC	CASSGSFSGGYQETQYF	TRBV5-6	TRBJ2-5	-	17	TRBD2
TGCGCCAGCAGCGTGGGACAGAACTCCTACAATGAGCAGTTCTTC	CASSVGQNSYNEQFF	TRBV5-1	TRBJ2-1	-	15	TRBD1
TGTGCCAGCAATCGGGGGTCGGGGGCTGAAGCTTTCTTT	CASNRGSGAEAFF	TRBV6-5	TRBJ1-1	-	13	-
TGTGCCAGCAGCGTGGACAGCCTAGCCTACGAGCAGTACTTC	CASSVDSLAYEQYF	TRBV7-8	TRBJ2-7	-	14	-
TGTGCCAGCAGTGACACAGGGGCTGGGGCCAACGTCCTGACTTTC	CASSDTGAGANVLTF	TRBV2	TRBJ2-6	-	15	TRBD1
TGTGCCAGCTCACCACCGCAGGGTCCCGGCAATGAGCAGTTCTTC	CASSPPQGPGNEQFF	TRBV18	TRBJ2-1	-	15	-
TGTGCCAGCAGTCCCCAGGGAAGTGGGGCCAACGTCCTGACTTTC	CASSPQGSGANVLTF	TRBV28	TRBJ2-6	-	15	-
TGTGCCAGTAGTATCGGGACAGGGGTTTTCCACGAGCAGTACTTC	CASSIGTGVFHEQYF	TRBV19	TRBJ2-7	-	15	TRBD1